This T cell receptor (beta chain) was documented in a study of T cell changes during pregnancy in multiple sclerosis. TCRdb's table, derived via immunoSEQ multiplex PCR, lists solely in-frame clones and lacks some. Among around 70,000 clones listed, more than 90% were seen once. The germline V gene encodes CDR1 MNHNS and CDR2 SASEGT. This CDR3 comprises 13 residues. The ends were cut back, 7 bases at V and 2 bases at J, with 12 bases in the middle. Sequenced material: peripheral blood, taken in the second trimester of pregnancy. This TCR was recovered from a female donor in good health, enrolled as a control in a pregnancy study. The rearrangement links TRBV6-1 to TRBJ2-7; the D is unclear. DNA for the CDR3: TGTGCCAGCACCCCTGGGCCAACCTACGAGCAGTACTTC. Protein product: CASTPGPTYEQYF.